Shown below are 25 T cell receptor beta chains from a single sample sequenced in a study of control samples from healthy donors and cancer patients. Clones were sequenced by immunoSEQ multiplex PCR, and TCRdb holds only the in-frame ones, with some missing. The sample holds about 200,000 clones. Sample: blood. Source of these receptors: a woman aged 25 to 39 in good health.

V is TRBV24-1 and J is TRBJ1-2; D is ambiguous. Trimming cost V 8 bases and J 2 bases, with 8 bases left between them. The CDR3 sequence is 12 residues long. Germline CDR1 KGHDR, CDR2 SFDVKD. The CDR3: CATTDGNYGYTF. In DNA form, the CDR3 reads TGTGCCACCACCGACGGAAACTATGGCTACACCTTC.

The V call is TRBV10-2, the J call TRBJ1-2; 9 bases are shared with TRBD1. The V gene's germline CDR1 is WSHSY and CDR2 SAAADI. CDR3 size: 16 residues. The V and J ends lost 1 base and 4 bases, in that order; junction bases with no gene match: 7. CDR3 coding DNA: TGCGCCAGCAGTGAGTTTGGGACAGGGTTTCGCTATGGCTACACCTTC. Amino acids: CASSEFGTGFRYGYTF.

The genes are TRBV18 and TRBJ1-1, with 8 bases fitting TRBD1. The CDR3 is 15 amino acids. Trimming at V came to 3 bases and at J to 2 bases, leaving 5 bases not matched to a gene. The germline CDR1 and CDR2 sequences are KGHSH and LQKENI. The CDR3 DNA reads TGTGCCAGCTCACCGAGGACAGGGACTAACACTGAAGCTTTCTTT. Amino acid sequence: CASSPRTGTNTEAFF.

The chain uses TRBV7-9 and TRBJ1-1; D not certain. Germline CDR1 SEHNR, CDR2 FQNEAQ (reference sequence). V was shortened by 1 base and J by 1 base, with 16 bases between the two germline ends. The length of the CDR3 is 17 residues. CDR3 coding DNA: TGTGCCAGCAGCTTAGGTGTCCTGGTGATTTCGAACACTGAAGCTTTCTTT. This codes for CASSLGVLVISNTEAFF.

The chain has TRBV27 and TRBJ1-1, with D hard to call. The germline gives CDR1 MNHEY, CDR2 SMNVEV (reference sequence). V shed 8 bases and J shed 4 bases, with 20 bases lying between them. CDR3 length equals 15 residues. The chain's CDR3 is CASRYMREGLTEAFF. The CDR3 bases are TGTGCCAGCCGCTACATGAGGGAGGGCCTCACTGAAGCTTTCTTT.

The rearrangement joins TRBV12-3 or TRBV12-4 to TRBJ2-1; 9 bases fit TRBD2. V shed 9 bases, J shed 2 bases, and the junction held 2 bases outside the gene matches. The CDR3 consists of 13 residues. The CDR3 nucleotides read TGTGCCAGTGGGACTAGCCCCTACAATGAGCAGTTCTTC. This sequence encodes CASGTSPYNEQFF.

The chain links TRBV6-5 to TRBJ1-2, with D possibly being TRBD1 (5 bases). This CDR3 has 13 amino acids. Deletions cut 5 bases from V and 7 bases from J, with 14 bases between. In germline, CDR1 is MNHEY, CDR2 SVGAGI. CDR3 DNA: TGTGCCAGCAGTACGACAGCCTTCTCTGGCTACACCTTC. This sequence encodes CASSTTAFSGYTF.

CDR3 nucleotide sequence: TGTGCCAGCAGTTTTTTAGACGGGCTAGGTGAGACCCAGTACTTC. It is translated as CASSFLDGLGETQYF. The V gene is TRBV27, the J gene TRBJ2-5; the D is unclear. This CDR3 is 15 amino acids long. Germline V gives CDR1 MNHEY, CDR2 SMNVEV (reference sequence). Trimming took off 3 bases at V and 5 bases at J, with 16 bases between the two ends.

The chain recombines TRBV27 with TRBJ1-2, with TRBD1 identical over 8 bases. In germline, CDR1 is MNHEY, CDR2 SMNVEV (reference sequence). J was trimmed by 7 bases and V by 6 bases; bases with no gene match: 10. The CDR3 is 14 residues long. The CDR3 sequence: CASRSPGGGVGYTF. The CDR3, as DNA: TGTGCCAGCAGGTCCCCAGGGGGCGGGGTTGGCTACACCTTC.

Here the CDR3 reads CAAGRDRSGNTIYF. The CDR3 DNA reads as TGTGCCGCCGGCAGGGATAGATCCGGAAACACCATATATTTT. The rearrangement uses TRBV6-5 and TRBJ1-3; D might be TRBD1 (5 bases). The length of the CDR3 is 14 residues. Trimming stripped 11 bases from V and 4 bases from J, with 18 bases between. Germline V lookup: CDR1 MNHEY, CDR2 SVGAGI.

The chain has TRBV29-1 and TRBJ1-2; D unresolved. Trimming cost V 7 bases and J 0 bases, with 12 bases left between them. The CDR3 consists of 13 residues. Germline lookup yields CDR1 SQVTM and CDR2 ANQGSEA. Here the CDR3 DNA reads TGCAGCGGCCGGACCGGAGCTAACTATGGCTACACCTTC. It is translated as CSGRTGANYGYTF.

This chain's CDR3 is CAWSVTASGYTF. In DNA, the CDR3 is TGTGCCTGGAGTGTAACAGCCTCTGGCTACACCTTC. The chain combines TRBV30 with TRBJ1-2; D is ambiguous. This CDR3 has 12 residues. CDR1 and CDR2 (germline): GTSNPN, SVGIG (reference sequence). Trimming left V 0 bases short and J 7 bases short, with 9 bases between.

The rearrangement uses TRBV7-2 and TRBJ1-5; 7 nucleotides agree with TRBD1. This CDR3 contains 19 residues. In germline, CDR1 is SGHTA, CDR2 FQGNSA. With V trimmed by 4 bases and J by 0 bases, 15 bases remained unmatched. CDR3 region: CASSSTGGQLYYSNQPQHF. CDR3 nucleotide sequence: TGTGCCAGCAGCTCCACCGGGGGACAGTTATATTATAGCAATCAGCCCCAGCATTTT.

CDR3 bases: TGCGCCAGCAGCAATACCGACAGGGTAAGGGACGAGCAGTACTTC. Encoded protein: CASSNTDRVRDEQYF. The rearrangement links TRBV4-1 to TRBJ2-7, with 7 bases that match TRBD1. Trimming at V came to 5 bases and at J to 5 bases, leaving 12 bases not matched to a gene. Germline V gene sequence: CDR1 MGHRA, CDR2 YSYEKL. The CDR3 runs 15 residues.

CDR3 sequence (DNA): TGTGCCAGCTTTTACGGGGTCTCGATCGTGAATTCACCCCTCCACTTT. It is translated as CASFYGVSIVNSPLHF. This sequence joins TRBV2 and TRBJ1-6; D unresolved. V lost 8 bases and J 7 bases, leaving 21 bases between the germline ends. Germline V gene lookup returns CDR1 SNHLY and CDR2 FYNNEI. This CDR3 is 16 amino acids long.

The chain joins TRBV3-1 (or the pseudogene TRBV3-2) to TRBJ2-5, with 8 bases matching TRBD2. Germline V gene lookup returns CDR1 LGHDT and CDR2 YNNKEL (reference sequence). This CDR3 spans 15 amino acids. V gave up 1 base and J gave up 9 bases; unmatched junction bases: 10. CDR3 sequence (DNA): TGTGCCAGCAGCCAAGGGTCGGCGCGGGGGGACTCCCAGTACTTC. Amino acid sequence: CASSQGSARGDSQYF.

The rearrangement links TRBV5-1 to TRBJ2-1, with a tentative D call TRBD1 (6 bases). Looked up from germline, CDR1 is SGHRS and CDR2 is YFSETQ. Trimming shortened V by 1 base and J by 9 bases, and 11 bases separated the two germline ends. This CDR3 has 13 amino acids. DNA of the CDR3: TGCGCCAGCAGCTTGACCAGAGGGGGTGAGCAGTTCTTC. It yields the protein CASSLTRGGEQFF.

The chain recombines TRBV19 with TRBJ1-6; TRBD1 is a possible D gene (5 bases). The germline CDR1 and CDR2 sequences are LNHDA and SQIVND (reference sequence). The CDR3 sequence is 17 residues long. The V end lost 4 bases, the J end lost 6 bases, and 19 bases lay between the germline ends. The CDR3 DNA follows: TGTGCCAGTAGTACCCGCAGCGCCGGGGCTCTTAATTCACCCCTCCACTTT. Amino acids: CASSTRSAGALNSPLHF.

The chain carries TRBV7-8 and TRBJ2-2; weak D call: TRBD1 (6 bases). The CDR3 loop spans 16 amino acids. Germline CDR1 SGHVS, CDR2 FQNEAQ. Trimming stripped 0 bases from V and 1 base from J, with 9 bases between. This chain's CDR3 is CASSLAPTGNTGELFF. CDR3 in DNA: TGTGCCAGCAGCTTAGCCCCGACAGGGAACACCGGGGAGCTGTTTTTT.

The chain employs TRBV3-1 (or the pseudogene TRBV3-2) and TRBJ1-4; D remains ambiguous. CDR1 is LGHDT, CDR2 YNNKEL, per germline (reference sequence). The ends were cut back, 1 base at V and 0 bases at J, with 6 bases in the middle. The CDR3 is 15 residues long. This CDR3 reads CASSQAGPTNEKLFF. The CDR3 nucleotides read TGTGCCAGCAGCCAAGCCGGGCCAACTAATGAAAAACTGTTTTTT.

The chain links TRBV4-1 to TRBJ1-4, with D perhaps TRBD1 (6 bases). Trimming took 1 base from V and 10 from J, leaving 16 bases between them. Germline V gene data show CDR1 as MGHRA and CDR2 as YSYEKL. The CDR3 totals 15 residues. The CDR3 sequence: CASSQVGQRLAKLFF. The CDR3 bases are TGCGCCAGCAGCCAAGTGGGACAAAGACTGGCAAAACTGTTTTTT.

The genes are TRBV7-8 and TRBJ1-4; D is undetermined. Germline CDR1 SGHVS, CDR2 FQNEAQ. CDR3 length equals 13 residues. V was cut by 7 bases and J by 5 bases, with 11 bases left in between. CDR3 in DNA: TGTGCCAGCAAAAGGACGGCGAATGAAAAACTGTTTTTT. Its translation is CASKRTANEKLFF.

The chain employs TRBV28 and TRBJ1-6, with D unresolved. Germline V gene sequence: CDR1 MDHEN, CDR2 SYDVKM. V dropped 5 bases and J dropped 11 bases, with 13 bases sitting between them. This CDR3 is 13 amino acids long. This CDR3 reads CASSGVERTPLHF. The CDR3 DNA reads TGTGCCAGCAGTGGGGTAGAACGGACACCCCTCCACTTT.

CDR3 DNA sequence: TGCGCCAGCAGCCAAGAAGGTAGGACAGCCCGAAATTCACCCCTCCACTTT. This gives the protein CASSQEGRTARNSPLHF. The V gene is TRBV4-1, the J gene TRBJ1-6; TRBD1 might be the D (6 bases). The CDR3 runs 17 residues. Germline CDR1 MGHRA, CDR2 YSYEKL. Trimming took off 0 bases at V and 7 bases at J, with 16 bases between the two ends.

The J gene is TRBJ1-1, the V gene TRBV2; possible D gene TRBD1, 5 bases. V dropped 4 bases and J dropped 1 base, with 10 bases sitting between them. CDR1 is SNHLY and CDR2 is FYNNEI in the germline V gene. The CDR3 has 14 residues. For the CDR3, the DNA is TGTGCCAGCAGTGTCGGGGGAGGGAACACTGAAGCTTTCTTT. Protein sequence: CASSVGGGNTEAFF.